This paragraph reports one TCR beta chain. The source of the sample is a study of blood T cell repertoires in COVID-19. In the authors' methods: Counts of nucleated cells, estimated from reference gene primer amplification, were obtained. Clones were sequenced by immunoSEQ multiplex PCR, and TCRdb holds only the in-frame ones, with some missing. The V and J calls and clone size were taken over from that table, and D and trimming were inferred from the DNA. The data contain about 190,000 clones, 82% of them seen just once; the ten biggest clones take up roughly 7.1%. V was clipped by 4 bases and J by 0 bases; unmatched bases: 6. This CDR3 comprises 15 residues. Germline V CDR1 and CDR2: SGHNT, YYREEE (reference sequence).

The sequence was collected from a woman aged 55-75 years with COVID-19, enrolled during active disease. The sequenced sample was peripheral blood. The chain combines TRBV5-4 with TRBJ1-2; 7 bases fit TRBD1. The CDR3 coding sequence is TGTGCCAGCAGCGCGACGGGGACAGCTAACTATGGCTACACCTTC. It specifies CASSATGTANYGYTF.